This T cell receptor beta chain was documented in a study of T cells in Graves' hyperthyroidism and ophthalmopathy. Overall study: Sampling of peripheral blood happened at initial diagnosis, prior to any treatment.

There were TCR beta CDR3 regions amplified from RNA transcripts. Using the HTBI primer set, a first-round RT-PCR was run on the TCR CDR3. MiXCR was run by TCRdb on the multiplex PCR reads, yielding one entry per CDR3 protein. Among roughly 630,000 distinct CDR3 sequences listed, 15% to 19% were seen once. Germline V lookup: CDR1 ENHRY, CDR2 SYGVKD. V dropped 11 bases and J dropped 0; count of bases not matched to a gene: 13. The CDR3 has 17 amino acids. Clinical symptoms, serum thyroxine, TRAb, thyroid ultrasound and orbital computed tomography informed diagnoses. In this sample, this clonotype turned up many times.

This receptor was identified in a woman in her twenties or thirties with Graves' hyperthyroidism. This chain uses TRBV10-3 with TRBJ2-1; 10 positions agree with TRBD2. The specimen was blood. The chain's CDR3 is CAARGGTSASSYNEQFF. CDR3 nucleotides: TGTGCCGCTCGGGGGGGGACTAGCGCGAGCTCCTACAATGAGCAGTTCTTC.